Below are 2 T cell receptor beta chains sequenced from a single sample in a study of T cells in Graves' hyperthyroidism and ophthalmopathy. Researchers amplified the TCR beta CDR3 regions from RNA transcripts. Primed by the HTBI set, a first-round RT-PCR was run on the TCR CDR3. Using its own MiXCR run on the multiplex PCR reads, TCRdb lists one record per CDR3 protein. The sample shows hundreds of thousands of distinct CDR3 sequences, roughly 15% of them seen only once. The sequenced sample was blood. These receptors all stem from a woman aged 18-29 years with Graves' ophthalmopathy.

This clonotype was seen at least ten times. The V gene is TRBV27, the J gene TRBJ2-5; 16 bases match TRBD2. V dropped 0 bases and J dropped 6; count of bases not matched to a gene: 4. This CDR3 has 17 amino acids. Germline V lookup: CDR1 MNHEY, CDR2 SMNVEV (reference sequence). The CDR3 DNA is TGTGCCAGCAGTTTATCCGGGACTAGCGGGAGGGGGCAGACCCAGTACTTC. This gives the protein CASSLSGTSGRGQTQYF.

This clonotype was recorded many times. The genes are TRBV12-3 or TRBV12-4 and TRBJ1-1; D uncertain. The V gene lost 6 bases and the J gene lost 5 bases, with 13 bases spanning the gap. The length of the CDR3 is 13 residues. The CDR3 nucleotides read TGTGCCAGCAGAGAAGGGCTTGGTACTGAAGCTTTCTTT. It codes for CASREGLGTEAFF.